This entry lists 2 T cell receptor beta chains sequenced from one sample in a study of T-cell reconstitution after alpha-beta-depleted transplantation in children. The authors prepared the TCRbeta library with unique molecular identifiers. In TCRdb, the PCR reads were re-called with MiXCR into one record per CDR3 protein. The data hold about 590,000 distinct CDR3 sequences, with over 10% observed a single time. Sequenced here: PBMCs, mostly from graft donor cells, sampled 360 days after TCRalphabeta/CD19-depleted stem cell transplant. The receptors were sampled from a male patient between 5 and 17 years old who had a stem cell transplant for acute myeloid leukemia, so the T cells may come from the graft donor.

The chain combines TRBV4-3 with TRBJ2-5, with TRBD1 matching over 10 bases. CDR1 is LGHNA, CDR2 YSLEER, per germline. Trimming took 0 bases from V and 1 from J; bases not matched to a gene: 5. The CDR3 is 17 amino acids. The CDR3 DNA reads as TGCGCCAGCAGCCAAGAACCAGGGACAGGGGTCCAAGAGACCCAGTACTTC. Translating gives CASSQEPGTGVQETQYF.

This chain uses TRBV5-1 with TRBJ2-1, with TRBD2 matching 14 bases. Germline assignment: CDR1 SGHRS and CDR2 YFSETQ. This CDR3 has 15 amino acids. Unmatched junction bases numbered 4, after V lost 6 bases and J lost 5 bases. As DNA, the CDR3 is TGCGCCAGCATACCGGGACTAGCGGGAGACAATGAGCAGTTCTTC. Translation: CASIPGLAGDNEQFF.